The entry that follows covers one T cell receptor (beta chain) sequence. The data derive from a study of blood T cell repertoires in COVID-19. The data were produced by immunoSEQ multiplex PCR, yet TCRdb's version contains in-frame clones alone and is incomplete. The table lists 410,000 or so clones, around 89% of them singletons. The sample consisted of peripheral blood. This sequence originates from a middle-aged woman with COVID-19, enrolled during active disease.

CDR3 amino acids: CASSDRLPYEQYF. Here the CDR3 DNA reads TGTGCCAGCAGCGATCGACTACCCTACGAGCAGTACTTC. The V and J genes are TRBV7-8 and TRBJ2-7; possible D gene TRBD2, 5 bases. The CDR3 is made up of 13 amino acids. V was shortened by 5 bases and J by 2 bases, with 10 bases between the two germline ends. Germline V gives CDR1 SGHVS, CDR2 FQNEAQ.